These 31 T cell receptor beta chains share one sample of origin, sequenced in a study of shared clonotypes between healthy human individuals. This table comes from immunoSEQ multiplex PCR, and its TCRdb copy is limited to in-frame clones, with some not included. The data show roughly 680,000 clones, with over 55% seen just once and 1.8% held by the top ten. The sample comprised memory CD4+ T cells sorted from blood. Subset defined: CD45RA-negative fraction. These receptors came from a woman in her thirties in good health.

The chain combines TRBV23-1 with TRBJ1-4, with 7 bases aligning to TRBD1. TRBV23-1 counts as an open reading frame of uncertain function. Trimming took 0 bases from V and 8 from J; bases not matched to a gene: 9. There are 16 residues in the CDR3. This CDR3 is CASSQSNRGEEEKLFF. CDR3 DNA sequence: TGCGCCAGCAGTCAATCCAACAGGGGAGAGGAGGAAAAACTGTTTTTT.

The gene calls are TRBV7-9 and TRBJ2-4; 11 nucleotides line up with TRBD1. Germline V lookup: CDR1 SEHNR, CDR2 FQNEAQ (reference sequence). The CDR3 is made up of 16 amino acids. V dropped 4 bases and J dropped 2; count of bases not matched to a gene: 4. Here the CDR3 reads CASSSWTGGTKNIQYF. In DNA, the CDR3 is TGTGCCAGCAGCTCCTGGACAGGGGGCACCAAAAACATTCAGTACTTC.

The rearrangement joins TRBV7-9 to TRBJ2-4; TRBD1 agrees at 7 bases. CDR1 is SEHNR, CDR2 FQNEAQ, per germline (reference sequence). This CDR3 contains 16 residues. The junction had 11 bases not matched to a gene; V was cut back by 4 bases and J by 5 bases. The CDR3 sequence is CASSWTTGNVQNIQYF. The CDR3 DNA reads TGTGCCAGCAGCTGGACGACAGGGAATGTCCAAAACATTCAGTACTTC. The full variable domain, with the rest looked up from reference TRBV7-9 and TRBJ2-4, is DTGVSQNPRHKITKRGQNVTFRCDPISEHNRLYWYRQTLGQGPEFLTYFQNEAQLEKSRLLSDRFSAERPKGSFSTLEIQRTEQGDSAMYLCASSWTTGNVQNIQYFGAGTRLSVL.

The chain employs TRBV4-2 and TRBJ2-7; D might be TRBD1 (6 bases). CDR1 is LGHNA, CDR2 YNFKEQ, per germline. Trimming removed 4 bases from V and 4 bases from J, with 20 bases in between. This CDR3 comprises 16 residues. Here the CDR3 DNA reads TGTGCCAGCAGCCCAGCCGGGACAAGGGCGGTGTACGAGCAGTACTTC. Translation: CASSPAGTRAVYEQYF.

V usage is TRBV28 and J usage is TRBJ1-5; 8 bases fit TRBD1. The V gene's germline CDR1 is MDHEN and CDR2 SYDVKM. Trimming removed 6 bases from V and 3 bases from J; junction bases left unmatched: 10. The CDR3 is 16 residues long. CDR3 in DNA: TGTGCCAGCAGCCCCAGAACAGGGGGTGACAATCAGCCCCAGCATTTT. This sequence encodes CASSPRTGGDNQPQHF.

The rearrangement joins TRBV27 to TRBJ1-5, with D perhaps matching TRBD1 (6 bases). This CDR3 spans 18 amino acids. CDR1 is MNHEY, CDR2 SMNVEV, per germline (reference sequence). V shed 5 bases and J shed 9 bases, with 29 bases lying between them. The CDR3 protein is CASSAGLTSGDRSWPQHF. DNA for the CDR3: TGTGCCAGCAGTGCGGGGCTTACCTCAGGGGACCGCAGCTGGCCCCAGCATTTT.

The chain is built from TRBV4-1 and TRBJ2-7; D unclear. Deletions cut 0 bases from V and 3 bases from J, with 12 bases between. CDR3 length: 15 amino acids. Germline V gives CDR1 MGHRA, CDR2 YSYEKL. In DNA, the CDR3 is TGCGCCAGCAGCCAAGAGGGCTTCGGAAGCTACGAGCAGTACTTC. Encoded protein: CASSQEGFGSYEQYF.

The chain carries TRBV20-1 and TRBJ2-7; TRBD1 might be the D (6 bases). The CDR3 has 11 amino acids. Germline-derived CDR1 and CDR2 are DFQATT and SNEGSKA (reference sequence). Between the trimmed V and J ends, which lost 8 bases and 5 bases, there was a span of 13 bases. The CDR3 bases are TGCAGTTTTGACAGGATCCACGAGCAGTACTTC. This gives the protein CSFDRIHEQYF.

This clone turned up a few times. As DNA, the CDR3 is TGTGCCAGCAGCTCCACAGGGGCTCGGGACGGAGCTTTCTTT. Translated, it gives CASSSTGARDGAFF. The genes are TRBV11-2 and TRBJ1-1; TRBD1 matches 7 bases. The J segment lost 10 bases and the V segment lost 4 bases, leaving 12 bases of the junction unmatched. This CDR3 is 14 amino acids long. Per the germline V gene, CDR1 is SGHAT and CDR2 is FQNNGV. The complete variable domain, with remaining parts taken from reference TRBV11-2 and TRBJ1-1, reads EAGVAQSPRYKIIEKRQSVAFWCNPISGHATLYWYQQILGQGPKLLIQFQNNGVVDDSQLPKDRFSAERLKGVDSTLKIQPAKLEDSAVYLCASSSTGARDGAFFGQGTRLTVV.

This sequence joins TRBV6-5 and TRBJ2-7; D is ambiguous. This CDR3 region has 15 residues. Germline CDR1 reads MNHEY; CDR2 reads SVGAGI. Trimming left V 6 bases short and J 2 bases short, with 17 bases between. The CDR3 region is CASRPEGLGTYEQYF. The CDR3 DNA reads TGTGCCAGCAGACCCGAAGGGCTGGGAACCTACGAGCAGTACTTC.

The chain joins TRBV2 to TRBJ2-5, with a tentative D call TRBD1 (5 bases). Germline V gene data show CDR1 as SNHLY and CDR2 as FYNNEI. The CDR3 length is 12 residues. Deletions cut 6 bases from V and 4 bases from J, with 9 bases between. The CDR3 bases are TGTGCCAGCAGCGAGACAGTAGAGACCCAGTACTTC. Amino acid sequence: CASSETVETQYF. Using reference TRBV2 and TRBJ2-5 for the parts outside the CDR3, the full variable domain is EPEVTQTPSHQVTQMGQEVILRCVPISNHLYFYWYRQILGQKVEFLVSFYNNEISEKSEIFDDQFSVERPDGSNFTLKIRSTKLEDSAMYFCASSETVETQYFGPGTRLLVL.

The rearrangement links TRBV18 to TRBJ1-1; D gene ambiguous. Germline lookup yields CDR1 KGHSH and CDR2 LQKENI. This CDR3 region has 19 residues. Trimming stripped 1 base from V and 1 base from J, with 22 bases between. In DNA, the CDR3 is TGTGCCAGCTCACCACGAAGTCTCGTAGGATCCAGAGAGAACACTGAAGCTTTCTTT. It yields the protein CASSPRSLVGSRENTEAFF.

The chain carries TRBV5-1 and TRBJ2-2; perhaps TRBD2 as D (6 bases). The CDR3 covers 17 residues. The germline V gene has CDR1 SGHRS and CDR2 YFSETQ. The V and J ends lost 1 base and 4 bases respectively, with 17 bases between them. The CDR3 sequence is CASSLFSGPLSTGELFF. CDR3 sequence (DNA): TGCGCCAGCAGCTTGTTCAGCGGGCCTCTCTCCACCGGGGAGCTGTTTTTT. The whole variable domain, remainder taken from reference TRBV5-1 and TRBJ2-2, is KAGVTQTPRYLIKTRGQQVTLSCSPISGHRSVSWYQQTPGQGLQFLFEYFSETQRNKGNFPGRFSGRQFSNSRSEMNVSTLELGDSALYLCASSLFSGPLSTGELFFGEGSRLTVL.

J is TRBJ1-2 and V is TRBV20-1; D gene ambiguous. The germline V and J ends were trimmed by 4 bases and 7 bases, with 10 bases remaining between them. Germline CDR1 is DFQATT and CDR2 is SNEGSKA (reference sequence). This CDR3 contains 11 residues. The CDR3 DNA reads TGCAGTGCTAAATCTGGGCTTGGCTACACCTTC. This encodes CSAKSGLGYTF.

This chain links TRBV6-1 with TRBJ1-1; D perhaps matches TRBD1 (6 bases). V gave up 2 bases and J gave up 6 bases, with 13 bases separating them. CDR1 is MNHNS and CDR2 is SASEGT in the germline V gene. The CDR3 is 14 residues long. CDR3 bases: TGTGCCAGCAGTGAAAAAAACAGGGCTTCTGAAGCTTTCTTT. Amino acid sequence: CASSEKNRASEAFF.

The chain employs TRBV2 and TRBJ1-5; D gene uncertain. V lost 3 bases and J lost 4, with 13 bases in between. The germline gives CDR1 SNHLY, CDR2 FYNNEI. CDR3 length equals 15 residues. This CDR3 reads CASSDGLLANQPQHF. Written as DNA, the CDR3 is TGTGCCAGCAGTGACGGACTTCTTGCAAATCAGCCCCAGCATTTT.

This sequence joins TRBV27 and TRBJ2-2, with TRBD2 as a possible D gene (6 bases). Trimming took off 5 bases at V and 7 bases at J, with 8 bases between the two ends. Germline CDR1 MNHEY, CDR2 SMNVEV (reference sequence). The CDR3 totals 12 residues. The CDR3 is CASSREFGELFF. The CDR3 nucleotides are TGTGCCAGCAGTCGGGAGTTCGGGGAGCTGTTTTTT.

This clone was seen only once. The chain uses TRBV7-6 and TRBJ2-3; D gene uncertain. This CDR3 region has 14 residues. Per the germline V gene, CDR1 is SGHVS and CDR2 is FNYEAQ. V was trimmed by 1 base and J by 6 bases, leaving 11 bases between them. CDR3 DNA sequence: TGTGCCAGCAGCTTAGTCGCAGGAACGGATACGCAGTATTTT. It codes for CASSLVAGTDTQYF.

The chain is built from TRBV28 and TRBJ2-7; no clear D. V lost 7 bases, J lost 4 bases, and 17 bases lay in between. Germline values: CDR1 MDHEN, CDR2 SYDVKM. The length of the CDR3 is 14 residues. The CDR3 protein is CASIADRGGYEQYF. CDR3 in DNA: TGTGCCAGCATCGCGGACCGAGGTGGGTACGAGCAGTACTTC.

Here the CDR3 reads CASRPQGRRSNEQFF. CDR3 in DNA: TGTGCCAGCAGGCCACAGGGGCGTAGGTCCAATGAGCAGTTCTTC. The V call is TRBV28, the J call TRBJ2-1; 7 bases map to TRBD1. Germline V gene data show CDR1 as MDHEN and CDR2 as SYDVKM. This CDR3 is built from 15 residues. V shed 6 bases and J 6 bases; nucleotides not matched to a gene: 11.

The CDR3 DNA reads as TGTGCCAGCTCGGCCCGGACAGGGGAGGTCGGAGCTTTCTTT. Translation: CASSARTGEVGAFF. The chain is built from TRBV18 and TRBJ1-1, with 9 bases that match TRBD1. This CDR3 region has 14 residues. Germline CDR1 is KGHSH and CDR2 is LQKENI. The ends lost 6 bases at V and 10 bases at J; junction bases unmatched: 12.

This clone was detected only once. The rearrangement uses TRBV5-5 and TRBJ2-1; no clear D gene. The CDR3 has 15 amino acids. Trimming removed 1 base at V and 3 bases at J, with 11 bases between. Germline V gene lookup returns CDR1 SGHKS and CDR2 YYEKEE (reference sequence). As DNA, the CDR3 is TGTGCCAGCAGCTTGAACTCGAGATACTACAATGAGCAGTTCTTC. Translating gives CASSLNSRYYNEQFF.

This clone appeared a single time. The genes are TRBV10-3 and TRBJ2-1; 12 bases line up with TRBD1. CDR3 size: 16 residues. The V and J ends lost 4 bases and 8 bases, in that order; junction bases with no gene match: 9. Germline values: CDR1 ENHRY, CDR2 SYGVKD. This chain's CDR3 is CAISAGGQGAGDEQFF. CDR3 DNA: TGTGCCATCAGTGCAGGGGGACAGGGGGCTGGGGATGAGCAGTTCTTC.

As regards this clone: Other DNA sequences of this sample code for an identical CDR3. V and J are TRBV19 and TRBJ2-5; D not resolved. V gave up 1 base and J gave up 4 bases, with 4 bases separating them. The germline V gene has CDR1 LNHDA and CDR2 SQIVND (reference sequence). The CDR3 totals 12 residues. The CDR3 bases are TGTGCCAGTAGTATAGGCTCAGAGACCCAGTACTTC. This codes for CASSIGSETQYF. Based on the CDR3 plus reference TRBV19 and TRBJ2-5, the full variable domain is DGGITQSPKYLFRKEGQNVTLSCEQNLNHDAMYWYRQDPGQGLRLIYYSQIVNDFQKGDIAEGYSVSREKKESFPLTVTSAQKNPTAFYLCASSIGSETQYFGPGTRLLVL.

The genes are TRBV14 and TRBJ2-7; D possibly corresponds to TRBD2 (6 bases). This CDR3 has 14 residues. Germline assignment: CDR1 SGHDN and CDR2 FVKESK. Trimming removed 4 bases at V and 3 bases at J, with 13 bases between. The CDR3 nucleotides are TGTGCCAGCAGCCCGTTAGCGGAGTTCTACGAGCAGTACTTC. Translated, it gives CASSPLAEFYEQYF.

The chain employs TRBV5-1 and TRBJ2-1; 7 nucleotides line up with TRBD1. The CDR3 has 15 amino acids. J lost 6 bases, V lost 0 bases, and 6 bases had no gene match. Germline lookup yields CDR1 SGHRS and CDR2 YFSETQ. CDR3 sequence reads: CASSLVAGGVNEQFF. The CDR3 bases are TGCGCCAGCAGCTTGGTAGCAGGGGGTGTCAATGAGCAGTTCTTC.

This sequence joins TRBV18 and TRBJ1-2; tentative D call: TRBD1 (6 bases). Trimming pared 4 bases from V and 2 bases from J, leaving 8 bases between. CDR3 size: 13 residues. Germline CDR1 and CDR2: KGHSH and LQKENI. In DNA form, the CDR3 reads TGTGCCAGCTCACAAGGACAGAACTATGGCTACACCTTC. It is translated as CASSQGQNYGYTF. The full variable domain, with the rest looked up from reference TRBV18 and TRBJ1-2, is NAGVMQNPRHLVRRRGQEARLRCSPMKGHSHVYWYRQLPEEGLKFMVYLQKENIIDESGMPKERFSAEFPKEGPSILRIQQVVRGDSAAYFCASSQGQNYGYTFGSGTRLTVV.

This clone was found once. CDR3 sequence reads: CASSEPTGETDTQYF. DNA for the CDR3: TGCGCCAGCAGTGAGCCGACAGGGGAGACAGATACGCAGTATTTT. The genes are TRBV10-2 and TRBJ2-3; the match to TRBD1 covers 8 bases. The V gene's germline CDR1 is WSHSY and CDR2 SAAADI. This CDR3 has 15 residues. The V segment lost 2 bases and the J segment 3 bases; nucleotides outside the gene matches: 4.

The V call is TRBV7-9, the J call TRBJ1-3; weak D call: TRBD1 (6 bases). Germline V CDR1 and CDR2: SEHNR, FQNEAQ (reference sequence). The CDR3 length is 13 residues. Trimming took 5 bases from V and 8 from J, leaving 13 bases between them. The CDR3 region has the DNA TGTGCCAGCAGCGTCAGGGGATTCGACACCATATATTTT. It translates to CASSVRGFDTIYF.

The chain employs TRBV21-1 and TRBJ2-1; the table's TRBD2 call for D was not verified on the DNA. TRBV21-1 is recorded as a pseudogene. The CDR3 is 17 amino acids. Here the CDR3 reads CASSKRLAGGPLNEQFF. The CDR3 DNA reads as TGTGCCAGCAGCAAACGACTAGCGGGAGGGCCCCTGAATGAGCAGTTCTTC.

The rearrangement joins TRBV5-1 to TRBJ2-1; the match to TRBD2 covers 8 bases. V trimming: 2 bases; J trimming: 4 bases; junction bases outside the gene matches: 5. The CDR3 has 15 amino acids. Germline values: CDR1 SGHRS, CDR2 YFSETQ. CDR3 sequence reads: CASSLSGGTYNEQFF. DNA for the CDR3: TGCGCCAGCAGCTTATCGGGAGGGACTTACAATGAGCAGTTCTTC.